This T cell receptor beta chain was recorded in a study of post-analysis software for immune sequencing data (dated by TCRdb to the mid-2010s). As for the study more broadly: Disease courses on record covered relapsing-remitting, secondary progressive and progressive-relapsing multiple sclerosis, though some patients had no subtype annotation. The patient repertoires were set against around ten previously published healthy control repertoires from donors whose ages ranged from about 6 to 25 years. A subset of samples was prepared in parallel using single-end sample barcoding, then pooled and co-amplified after Illumina adapter ligation. Study-wide findings and limitations: The multiple sclerosis patient group was slightly younger than the control group. Compared with controls, multiple sclerosis patients had significantly lower normalized Chao1 diversity, a finding suggesting substantial peripheral T-cell clonal expansion. Significantly higher frequencies in patients than in controls were found for roughly 5 TRBV segments, including TRBV5-6, TRBV5-1 and TRBV20-1. When samples were clustered directly using the F measure, samples prepared in the same batch co-clustered strongly, which prompted a batch-effect correction.

Libraries came from PCR. Sequencing was carried out with an Illumina HiSeq 2500. To reduce PCR and sequencing biases, unique molecular identifiers were incorporated into the TCR beta cDNA libraries. Roughly 0.5 million cDNA molecules were obtained per 1 to 10 million input T cells, so each molecule approximated one T cell. Patient libraries were prepared and sequenced with the same protocol used for the earlier healthy control dataset. Within a given batch, samples were prepared together, multiplexed and sequenced on the same HiSeq lane. Per the original workflow: MIGEC was used to process the raw barcoded reads, and molecular identifier groups with only a single read were discarded before consensus assembly and CDR3 extraction. VDJtools was used for post-analysis of the clonotype tables, with diversity normalized by down-sampling every dataset to the smallest sample size. In repertoire overlap clustering, CDR3 amino acid sequences, but not nucleotide sequences, were matched to correct batch-related cross-sample contamination. TCRdb took the public reads, trimmed them with fastp at Q25, ran MiXCR for clone calling and kept in-frame beta chains. Rows with one shared CDR3 protein collapse into an entry with the most common genes and DNA. These V and J calls originate from TCRdb's pipeline instead of the authors' own analysis. This sample gives roughly 670,000 distinct CDR3 sequences in total; approximately 60% of them show up just once. The ten top clones hold about 10% of the sample.

TCR beta repertoires were profiled from peripheral blood of roughly 13 young patients with multiple sclerosis to demonstrate the VDJtools post-analysis software. The multiple sclerosis patients were children and adolescents ranging in age from about 6 to 16 years. Trimming removed 6 bases from V and 7 bases from J, leaving 16 bases between the germline ends. The CDR3 measures 13 amino acids from cysteine to phenylalanine. The DNA shown is the 39-base CDR3, in frame from base 1. The germline V gene yields SQVTM for CDR1 and ANQGSEA for CDR2. Worth noting for this clonotype: The clone's antigen remains unknown. The record has no base qualities; no much larger clone is one base away.

Material for sequencing was blood. The origin of this receptor is a girl aged 2 to 10 with multiple sclerosis. The rearrangement joined TRBV29-1 to TRBJ1-5, with no D gene named confidently. DNA sequence: TGCAGCGTCTACCCGGGGTTTGGACAGCCCCAGCATTTT. Its protein is CSVYPGFGQPQHF.